The text below deals with one T cell receptor (beta chain). In germline, CDR1 is SGDLS, CDR2 YYNGEE. CDR3 size: 21 residues. Trimming took 0 bases from V and 0 from J; bases not matched to a gene: 17. The sample comes from a study of blood T cell repertoires in COVID-19. Data came from immunoSEQ multiplex PCR; TCRdb stores just in-frame clones and leaves some out. The sample has under 250,000 clones; around four fifths are singletons. Source material: peripheral blood. The source is a woman aged 60 to 75 with active or convalescent COVID-19. This chain connects TRBV9 to TRBJ2-3, with 9 bases identical to TRBD1. CDR3 coding DNA: TGTGCCAGCAGCGTAGCAGCCGGGACAGGGCAGAGGCGGCCTAGCACAGATACGCAGTATTTT. It codes for CASSVAAGTGQRRPSTDTQYF.